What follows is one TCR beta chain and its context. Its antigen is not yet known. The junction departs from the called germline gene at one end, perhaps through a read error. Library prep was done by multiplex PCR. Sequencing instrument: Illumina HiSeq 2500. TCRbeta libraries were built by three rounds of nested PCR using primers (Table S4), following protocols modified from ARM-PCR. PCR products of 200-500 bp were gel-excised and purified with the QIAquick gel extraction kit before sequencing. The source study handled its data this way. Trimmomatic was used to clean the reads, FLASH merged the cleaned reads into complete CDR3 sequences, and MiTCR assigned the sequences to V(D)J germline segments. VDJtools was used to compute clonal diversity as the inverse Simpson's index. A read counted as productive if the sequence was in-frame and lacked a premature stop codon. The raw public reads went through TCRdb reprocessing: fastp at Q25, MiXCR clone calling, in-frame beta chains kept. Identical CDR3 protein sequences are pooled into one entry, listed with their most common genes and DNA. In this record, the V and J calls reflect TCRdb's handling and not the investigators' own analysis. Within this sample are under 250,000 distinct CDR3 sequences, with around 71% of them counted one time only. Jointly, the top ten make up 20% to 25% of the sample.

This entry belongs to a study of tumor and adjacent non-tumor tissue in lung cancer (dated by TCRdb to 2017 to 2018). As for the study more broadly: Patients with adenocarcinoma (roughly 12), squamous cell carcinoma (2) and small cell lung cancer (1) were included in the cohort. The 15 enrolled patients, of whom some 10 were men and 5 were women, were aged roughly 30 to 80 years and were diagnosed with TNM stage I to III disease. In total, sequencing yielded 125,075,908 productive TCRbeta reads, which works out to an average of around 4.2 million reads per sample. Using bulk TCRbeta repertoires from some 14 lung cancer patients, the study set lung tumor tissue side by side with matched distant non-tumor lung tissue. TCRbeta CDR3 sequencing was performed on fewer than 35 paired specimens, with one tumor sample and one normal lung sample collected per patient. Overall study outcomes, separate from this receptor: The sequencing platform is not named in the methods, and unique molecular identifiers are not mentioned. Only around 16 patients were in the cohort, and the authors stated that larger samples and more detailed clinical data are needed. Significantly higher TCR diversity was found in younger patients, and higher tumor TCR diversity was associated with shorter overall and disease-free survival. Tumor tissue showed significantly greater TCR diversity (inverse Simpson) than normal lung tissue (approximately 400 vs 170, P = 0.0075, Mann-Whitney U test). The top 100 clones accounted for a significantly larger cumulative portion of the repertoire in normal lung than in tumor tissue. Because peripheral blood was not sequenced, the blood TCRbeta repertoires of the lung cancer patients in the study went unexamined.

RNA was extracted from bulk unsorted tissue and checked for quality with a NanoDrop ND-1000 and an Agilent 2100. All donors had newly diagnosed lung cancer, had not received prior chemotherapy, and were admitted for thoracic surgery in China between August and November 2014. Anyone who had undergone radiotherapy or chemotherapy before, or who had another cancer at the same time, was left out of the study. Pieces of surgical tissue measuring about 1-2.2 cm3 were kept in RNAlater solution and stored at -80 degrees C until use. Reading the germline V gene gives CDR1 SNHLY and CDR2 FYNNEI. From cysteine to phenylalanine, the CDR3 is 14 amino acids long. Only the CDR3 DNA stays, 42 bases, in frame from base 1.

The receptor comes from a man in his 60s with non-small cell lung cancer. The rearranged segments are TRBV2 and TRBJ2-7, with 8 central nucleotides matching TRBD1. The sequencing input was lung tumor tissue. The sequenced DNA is TGCGCCAGCATCGAAGGGGGACAGGCCTACGAGCAGTACTTC. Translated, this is CASIEGGQAYEQYF. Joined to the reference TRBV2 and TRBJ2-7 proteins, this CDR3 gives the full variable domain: EPEVTQTPSHQVTQMGQEVILRCVPISNHLYFYWYRQILGQKVEFLVSFYNNEISEKSEIFDDQFSVERPDGSNFTLKIRSTKLEDSAMYFCASIEGGQAYEQYFGPGTRLTVT.